Sequencing of this T cell receptor (beta chain) was carried out in a study of blood T cell repertoires in COVID-19. Across the whole study: The study drew acute and convalescent COVID-19 samples from the United States, Italy and Spain. Nucleic acid was either cDNA or gDNA, and it came from T cells, B-cell-depleted T cells, or PBMCs.

Method: immunoSEQ multiplex PCR; TCRdb's copy keeps in-frame clones and lacks some. The sample consists of 150,000 to 200,000 clones, 70% to 90% of them appearing once. In its sample, this clone was seen once. The length of the CDR3 is 19 residues. V dropped 3 bases and J dropped 1; count of bases not matched to a gene: 10. Germline CDR1 is SGHDT and CDR2 is YYEEEE. Sequenced material: peripheral blood. The clonotype was recovered from a middle-aged man with acute or convalescent COVID-19. The J gene is TRBJ2-1, the V gene TRBV5-6; 13 bases are shared with TRBD2. CDR3 sequence reads: CASSSQLAGGPRSYNEQFF. The CDR3 nucleotides are TGTGCCAGCAGCTCGCAACTAGCGGGGGGGCCGAGGTCCTACAATGAGCAGTTCTTC. The complete variable domain, with remaining parts taken from reference TRBV5-6 and TRBJ2-1, reads DAGVTQSPTHLIKTRGQQVTLRCSPKSGHDTVSWYQQALGQGPQFIFQYYEEEERQRGNFPDRFSGHQFPNYSSELNVNALLLGDSALYLCASSSQLAGGPRSYNEQFFGPGTRLTVL.